One sample yielded the 29 T cell receptor beta chains listed below, sequenced in a study of blood T cells in healthy people across ages. A second roughly 7 to 11 cycle PCR used barcoded and J-beta primers. One entry per CDR3 protein results from TCRdb running MiXCR on the 5' RACE reads. In the table there are roughly 800,000 distinct CDR3 sequences, 58% of which are singletons. The sequenced sample consisted of blood. These receptors were taken from a young man in good health.

This clonotype occurred a few times. V gene TRBV10-3 combines with J gene TRBJ1-2; D ambiguous. The CDR3 contains 17 residues. V lost 0 bases and J lost 2, with 16 bases in between. Germline CDR1 ENHRY, CDR2 SYGVKD. The chain's CDR3 is CAISESKREAANYGYTF. Here the CDR3 DNA reads TGTGCCATCAGTGAGTCGAAAAGGGAGGCAGCCAACTATGGCTACACCTTC.

This clonotype was seen a handful of times. This rearrangement joins TRBV20-1 to TRBJ2-4; 13 positions match TRBD2. With V trimmed by 6 bases and J by 4 bases, 6 bases remained unmatched. The CDR3 is 15 residues long. From germline, CDR1 is DFQATT and CDR2 SNEGSKA (reference sequence). CDR3 DNA: TGCAGTGCCTTTAGACTAGCGGGGGGTAAAAACATTCAGTACTTC. It yields the protein CSAFRLAGGKNIQYF.

The chain joins TRBV12-3 or TRBV12-4 to TRBJ2-1, with D unclear. The CDR3 has 14 residues. Trimming took off 7 bases at V and 5 bases at J, with 15 bases between the two ends. The CDR3 DNA reads TGTGCCAGCACCGTCCAGGACGGACACAATGAGCAGTTCTTC. Protein product: CASTVQDGHNEQFF.

The gene calls are TRBV12-3 or TRBV12-4 and TRBJ2-7; no reliable D call. V was shortened by 6 bases and J by 2 bases, with 14 bases between the two germline ends. The length of the CDR3 is 14 residues. The CDR3 DNA reads as TGTGCCAGCAGCCAAGCCAGGAAACCCTACGAGCAGTACTTC. Translated, it gives CASSQARKPYEQYF.

The rearrangement uses TRBV6-2 or TRBV6-3 and TRBJ1-2; D gene unclear. The CDR3 is 13 residues long. The ends were cut back, 4 bases at V and 4 bases at J, with 10 bases in the middle. The V gene's germline CDR1 is MNHEY and CDR2 SVGEGT. The CDR3 DNA follows: TGTGCCAGCAGTTCGCTCGGCTTCTATGGCTACACCTTC. It specifies CASSSLGFYGYTF.

This chain connects TRBV5-4 to TRBJ2-1, with TRBD2 matching 9 bases. Germline V gene sequence: CDR1 SGHNT, CDR2 YYREEE (reference sequence). The trim removed 0 bases at V and 2 bases at J, leaving 3 bases unmatched. CDR3 length: 16 residues. The CDR3 loop reads CASSLGRGGAYNEQFF. The CDR3 DNA reads TGTGCCAGCAGCTTGGGGCGGGGGGGCGCCTACAATGAGCAGTTCTTC.

The V call is TRBV7-9, the J call TRBJ2-7, with a possible D match to TRBD2 (5 bases). V lost 5 bases, J lost 4 bases, and 18 bases lay in between. This CDR3 is built from 15 residues. From germline, CDR1 is SEHNR and CDR2 FQNEAQ (reference sequence). The CDR3 coding sequence is TGTGCCAGCAGCCCCCCCCGACCGAGGGAATACGAGCAGTACTTC. This encodes CASSPPRPREYEQYF. The full variable domain, with the rest looked up from reference TRBV7-9 and TRBJ2-7, is DTGVSQNPRHKITKRGQNVTFRCDPISEHNRLYWYRQTLGQGPEFLTYFQNEAQLEKSRLLSDRFSAERPKGSFSTLEIQRTEQGDSAMYLCASSPPRPREYEQYFGPGTRLTVT.

The chain recombines TRBV20-1 with TRBJ2-1, with TRBD2 identical over 8 bases. The CDR3 consists of 13 residues. The germline V gene has CDR1 DFQATT and CDR2 SNEGSKA (reference sequence). Germline trimming cut 6 bases from V and 6 bases from J; bases unmatched to any gene: 7. CDR3 residues: CSAAGGPFNEQFF. The CDR3 DNA sequence: TGCAGTGCCGCGGGGGGCCCTTTCAATGAGCAGTTCTTC.

V gene TRBV11-2 combines with J gene TRBJ2-7; D may be TRBD1 or TRBD2 (5 bases each). Germline lookup yields CDR1 SGHAT and CDR2 FQNNGV. The CDR3 is 15 amino acids. Trimming left V 2 bases short and J 6 bases short, with 17 bases between. Written as DNA, the CDR3 is TGTGCCAGCAGCTTAAATGGGGGAATTCGGGGCGAGCAGTACTTC. This sequence encodes CASSLNGGIRGEQYF.

The chain recombines TRBV18 with TRBJ2-1; D perhaps matches TRBD2 (6 bases). CDR3 length: 16 amino acids. Germline CDR1 reads KGHSH; CDR2 reads LQKENI. The V and J ends lost 6 bases and 0 bases respectively, with 15 bases between them. The CDR3: CASSRTSSSSYNEQFF. CDR3 bases: TGTGCCAGCTCGAGAACTAGCAGTAGCTCCTACAATGAGCAGTTCTTC.

This clonotype has a handful of counts. The chain joins TRBV20-1 to TRBJ2-6; a possible D gene is TRBD2 (6 bases). The germline V gene encodes CDR1 DFQATT and CDR2 SNEGSKA (reference sequence). V was clipped by 7 bases and J by 1 base, with 26 bases between them. The CDR3 runs 19 residues. In DNA form, the CDR3 reads TGCAGTGGACCGAAGGATTCGGAGGGGCCTCCATCTGGGGCCAACGTCCTGACTTTC. It encodes CSGPKDSEGPPSGANVLTF.

This clonotype was found once. The chain links TRBV28 to TRBJ2-7; D may be TRBD1 or TRBD2 (5 bases each). CDR3 length: 15 amino acids. CDR1 is MDHEN and CDR2 is SYDVKM in the germline V gene. Trimming cost V 5 bases and J 3 bases, with 17 bases left between them. CDR3 in amino acids: CASSPAGDGYYEQYF. The DNA of the CDR3 is TGTGCCAGCAGTCCCGCCGGGGACGGGTACTACGAGCAGTACTTC.

This rearrangement joins TRBV6-5 to TRBJ2-7; 10 positions agree with TRBD2. The germline CDR1 and CDR2 sequences are MNHEY and SVGAGI. J gave up 5 bases and V 4 bases, and 23 bases lay outside the gene matches. The CDR3 consists of 20 residues. The CDR3 loop reads CASSSYTPTAGGPGGHEQYF. CDR3 nucleotide sequence: TGTGCCAGCAGTTCCTACACTCCCACAGCGGGAGGGCCTGGAGGGCACGAGCAGTACTTC.

Only one count was recorded for this clonotype. The chain recombines TRBV6-1 with TRBJ2-7; 13 positions match TRBD2. The germline V gene encodes CDR1 MNHNS and CDR2 SASEGT. This CDR3 contains 15 residues. J lost 5 bases, V lost 4 bases, and 5 bases had no gene match. The DNA of the CDR3 is TGTGCCAGCAGTGGGGGACTAGCGGGACCCAACGAGCAGTACTTC. As protein: CASSGGLAGPNEQYF.

The chain carries TRBV7-2 and TRBJ2-7; TRBD2 matches at 7 bases. V shed 2 bases, J shed 5 bases, and the junction held 9 bases outside the gene matches. Germline loops: CDR1 SGHTA, CDR2 FQGNSA. This CDR3 is built from 15 residues. CDR3 DNA: TGTGCCAGCAGCTTACATACGCGGGGGTTCCACGAGCAGTACTTC. This sequence encodes CASSLHTRGFHEQYF.

This clonotype was recorded a few times. Compared with germline, one end of the junction differs, possibly owing to a read error. The chain recombines TRBV4-1 with TRBJ2-7; no reliable D call. CDR3 length: 15 residues. Germline assignment: CDR1 MGHRA and CDR2 YSYEKL. CDR3: CASSQDRAGSYEQYF. DNA for the CDR3: TGCGCCAGCAGTCAAGATCGCGCAGGCTCCTACGAGCAGTACTTC.

The rearrangement uses TRBV3-1 and TRBJ2-7; 7 positions agree with TRBD2. The CDR3 covers 14 residues. Germline CDR1 LGHDT, CDR2 YNNKEL (reference sequence). Losses at the gene ends were 2 bases for V and 0 bases for J; bases not matched to a gene: 1. The DNA for the CDR3 is TGTGCCAGCAGCCAAAGCGGGGACTCCTACGAGCAGTACTTC. Translation: CASSQSGDSYEQYF.

Remarks on this clonotype: A junction end diverges from the germline sequence, so it may reflect a read error. The chain employs TRBV7-2 and TRBJ1-6, with D perhaps matching TRBD1 (5 bases). Germline CDR1 reads SGHTA; CDR2 reads FQGNSA. The CDR3 sequence is 16 residues long. In DNA form, the CDR3 reads TGTGCCAGCAGCCTAGCTATTACAGGTGCGGGTTCACCCCTCCACTTT. It encodes CASSLAITGAGSPLHF.

This chain connects TRBV5-5 to TRBJ2-1, with TRBD2 identical over 7 bases. The DNA matches TRBJ2-7 better at its end, which makes the J call doubtful. The CDR3 runs 15 residues. Germline lookup yields CDR1 SGHKS and CDR2 YYEKEE (reference sequence). The CDR3 nucleotides are TGTGCCAGCCAGCATGGCCTAGCGGATAACAATGAGCAGTACTTC. Its translation is CASQHGLADNNEQYF.

This clonotype has just a few counts. The chain joins TRBV29-1 to TRBJ1-5, with a possible D match to TRBD1 (5 bases). CDR1 and CDR2 (germline): SQVTM, ANQGSEA. The V end was cut by 7 bases, the J end by 3 bases, with 10 bases between. CDR3 size: 12 residues. The CDR3 bases are TGCAGCGCCGGGGGGGTCAATCAGCCCCAGCATTTT. The encoded protein is CSAGGVNQPQHF.

The rearrangement joins TRBV28 to TRBJ2-5; D gene unclear. Trimming took 2 bases from V and 2 from J, leaving 12 bases between them. Looked up from germline, CDR1 is MDHEN and CDR2 is SYDVKM. This CDR3 is built from 15 residues. The CDR3 sequence is CASSLSPPLQETQYF. Written as DNA, the CDR3 is TGTGCCAGCAGTTTAAGCCCACCTTTACAAGAGACCCAGTACTTC.

Points on this clonotype: A much larger clone is a single base away; this may be a read error. This sequence joins TRBV7-6 and TRBJ1-4; tentatively, D is TRBD1 (6 bases). Germline V gene sequence: CDR1 SGHVS, CDR2 FNYEAQ. V was pared by 1 base and J by 2 bases, with 14 bases between. The CDR3 covers 17 residues. The CDR3 sequence: CASSLDPVGGTNEKLFF. The CDR3 bases are TGTGCCAGCAGCTTAGACCCAGTCGGGGGCACTAATGAAAAACTGTTTTTT.

The chain couples TRBV5-1 to TRBJ2-1; 10 nucleotides line up with TRBD2. Germline V gene sequence: CDR1 SGHRS, CDR2 YFSETQ. There are 17 residues in the CDR3. The V and J ends lost 7 bases and 2 bases, in that order; junction bases with no gene match: 12. In nucleotides, the CDR3 is TGCGCCAGCCGGGACAGGCGGACTAGCGGACCCTACAATGAGCAGTTCTTC. Its translation is CASRDRRTSGPYNEQFF. Drawing the rest from reference TRBV5-1 and TRBJ2-1, the complete variable domain is KAGVTQTPRYLIKTRGQQVTLSCSPISGHRSVSWYQQTPGQGLQFLFEYFSETQRNKGNFPGRFSGRQFSNSRSEMNVSTLELGDSALYLCASRDRRTSGPYNEQFFGPGTRLTVL.

The chain combines TRBV4-1 with TRBJ1-1; 8 positions agree with TRBD1. With 0 bases clipped from V and 0 bases from J, the junction kept 6 bases outside the gene matches. This CDR3 is 17 amino acids long. Germline CDR1 reads MGHRA; CDR2 reads YSYEKL. The chain's CDR3 is CASSQDRQGAVNTEAFF. The CDR3 coding sequence is TGCGCCAGCAGCCAAGATCGGCAGGGGGCCGTGAACACTGAAGCTTTCTTT.

This chain's CDR3 is CAIRADTEAFF. The CDR3 DNA is TGTGCCATCAGGGCGGACACTGAAGCTTTCTTT. The rearrangement joins TRBV10-3 to TRBJ1-1; D remains ambiguous. The CDR3 length is 11 residues. Trimming took 6 bases from V and 3 from J, leaving 5 bases between them. The germline CDR1 and CDR2 sequences are ENHRY and SYGVKD.

Notes on this clonotype: A read error may account for a junction end that differs from germline. The chain links TRBV28 to TRBJ2-1, with 10 nucleotides matching TRBD2. Per the germline V gene, CDR1 is MDHEN and CDR2 is SYDVKM. The CDR3 totals 15 residues. DNA for the CDR3: TGTGCCAGCATCCCAGCGGGAGGGCCCTACAGTGAGCAGTTCTTC. Residues: CASIPAGGPYSEQFF.

This clonotype occurred a few times. The chain joins TRBV29-1 to TRBJ2-5; D is possibly TRBD2 (6 bases). Germline CDR1 is SQVTM and CDR2 is ANQGSEA. V was pared by 8 bases and J by 2 bases, with 15 bases between. The CDR3 covers 13 residues. CDR3 sequence (DNA): TGCAGCCCTCGGGAGATCGGGCAAGAGACCCAGTACTTC. Residues: CSPREIGQETQYF.

V gene TRBV7-9 combines with J gene TRBJ2-1; possible D gene TRBD2, 6 bases. Germline V CDR1 and CDR2: SEHNR, FQNEAQ (reference sequence). There are 15 residues in the CDR3. Trimming stripped 5 bases from V and 2 bases from J, with 13 bases between. CDR3 loop: CASSLQPGAYNEQFF. The DNA for the CDR3 is TGTGCCAGCAGCCTACAGCCGGGGGCCTACAATGAGCAGTTCTTC.

This clonotype was detected only a few times. V is TRBV7-2 and J is TRBJ1-2, with D maybe TRBD1 (6 bases). This CDR3 has 14 amino acids. Between the trimmed V and J ends, which lost 5 bases and 8 bases, there was a span of 18 bases. CDR1 is SGHTA and CDR2 is FQGNSA in the germline V gene. CDR3 sequence reads: CASSPQQGQSGYTF. In DNA form, the CDR3 reads TGTGCCAGCAGCCCCCAACAGGGTCAGTCGGGCTACACCTTC.